This entry describes one T cell receptor beta chain. Its antigen remains unidentified. This CDR3 comprises 14 residues. Trimming removed 4 bases from V and 3 bases from J; junction bases left unmatched: 7. CDR1 and CDR2 (germline): SGHRS, YFSETQ. TCRdb's copy holds only in-frame clones and misses some; the assay was immunoSEQ multiplex PCR. This table has about 70,000 clones, 88% appearing once. This record belongs to a study of T cell responses to AZD1222 COVID-19 vaccine. Study-wide results and limits: The donor group comprised mostly white British people and more females; the analysis possibly underestimated clonal diversity. Targets within unmutated variant regions were reportedly found for nearly half of spike-specific TCRs. Without day 14 samples, only post-peak T cell repertoires were studied. Spike-specific TCR repertoires showed rising breadth and depth after two AZD1222 doses.

The chain employs TRBV5-1 and TRBJ2-7; 7 nucleotides line up with TRBD1. The material was peripheral blood, obtained on day 0 of MenACWY control vaccination. The TCR was taken from an adult in good health. CDR3 amino acids: CASSPLTGNYEQYF. CDR3 sequence (DNA): TGCGCCAGCAGCCCCCTGACAGGGAACTACGAGCAGTACTTC.